These T cell receptor beta chains were read from a single sample in a study of pediatric ulcerative colitis. Repertoires were generated with immunoSEQ multiplex PCR, while TCRdb's copy carries only in-frame clones and drops some. The sample records approximately 60,000 clones, around 85% being singletons. The sequencing input was blood. The receptor source for this set is a boy younger than 18 with severe ulcerative colitis. The conserved cysteine and the conserved F or W are not part of the CDR3 here. Each record gives: J gene, V gene, CDR3 protein.

j_call: TRBJ2-7
v_call: TRBV7-3
cdr3_aa: ASSLGGPQYEQY

j_call: TRBJ2-1
v_call: TRBV2
cdr3_aa: ASSDYSGGWTNEQF

j_call: TRBJ2-1
v_call: TRBV5-1
cdr3_aa: ASSLGLAGAYNEQF

j_call: TRBJ2-3
v_call: TRBV7-2
cdr3_aa: ASSTSGRAGVTDTQY

j_call: TRBJ2-1
v_call: TRBV5-4
cdr3_aa: ASSLTSNEQF

j_call: TRBJ2-2
v_call: TRBV29-1
cdr3_aa: SARRGGTGELF

j_call: TRBJ2-3
v_call: TRBV15
cdr3_aa: ATSRAGRLAGSPDTQY

j_call: TRBJ2-1
v_call: TRBV5-1
cdr3_aa: ASSLQGQGVPNEQF

j_call: TRBJ2-7
v_call: TRBV30
cdr3_aa: AWGRDSGYYEQY

j_call: TRBJ2-2
v_call: TRBV19
cdr3_aa: ASSRLSNTGELF

j_call: TRBJ2-1
v_call: TRBV7-2
cdr3_aa: ASSPSRGQINEQF

j_call: TRBJ1-1
v_call: TRBV5-1
cdr3_aa: ASSPGGRVEAF

j_call: TRBJ2-2
v_call: TRBV6-5
cdr3_aa: ASRPSAGELF

j_call: TRBJ2-1
v_call: TRBV10-2
cdr3_aa: ASSDPLAGFYNEQF

j_call: TRBJ2-3
v_call: TRBV5-1
cdr3_aa: ASSWTSFDSTDTQY

j_call: TRBJ2-5
v_call: TRBV7-2
cdr3_aa: ASSWTSGRARRPETQY

j_call: TRBJ2-3
v_call: TRBV7-2
cdr3_aa: ASSLSTDTQY

j_call: TRBJ2-7
v_call: TRBV6-1
cdr3_aa: ASSEAPQGAYEQY

j_call: TRBJ2-3
v_call: TRBV15
cdr3_aa: ATSRERSDTQY

j_call: TRBJ2-3
v_call: TRBV5-1
cdr3_aa: ASSSGTGDPDTQY

j_call: TRBJ1-4
v_call: TRBV14
cdr3_aa: ASSQQGQGDEKLF

j_call: TRBJ2-1
v_call: TRBV7-2
cdr3_aa: ASSRTSGPYNEQF

j_call: TRBJ1-2
v_call: TRBV14
cdr3_aa: ASSQDSRGPYGYT

j_call: TRBJ2-3
v_call: TRBV14
cdr3_aa: ASSPWTSGASTDTQY

j_call: TRBJ1-1
v_call: TRBV23-1
cdr3_aa: ASSLHIRTEAF

j_call: TRBJ2-3
v_call: TRBV2
cdr3_aa: ASSGLASDTQY

j_call: TRBJ2-3
v_call: TRBV29-1
cdr3_aa: STNTDTQY

j_call: TRBJ1-1
v_call: TRBV5-6
cdr3_aa: ASSPAQNTEAF

j_call: TRBJ2-3
v_call: TRBV15
cdr3_aa: ATSREGAVLRTDTQY

j_call: TRBJ1-1
v_call: TRBV19
cdr3_aa: ASSVGPGNTEAF

j_call: TRBJ2-1
v_call: TRBV11-2
cdr3_aa: ASSVTSGNYNEQF

j_call: TRBJ2-7
v_call: TRBV6-5
cdr3_aa: ASSVDRGSYEQY

j_call: TRBJ1-1
v_call: TRBV11-3
cdr3_aa: ASSLGGDTEAF

j_call: TRBJ2-5
v_call: TRBV7-2
cdr3_aa: ASSFEGKETQY

j_call: TRBJ2-7
v_call: TRBV27
cdr3_aa: ASSFSGNTYEQY

j_call: TRBJ2-5
v_call: TRBV11-2
cdr3_aa: ASRSPGGQETQY

j_call: TRBJ1-5
v_call: TRBV21-1
cdr3_aa: ASTPPPQH

j_call: TRBJ1-2
v_call: TRBV6-6
cdr3_aa: ASSFTGDLNYGYT

j_call: TRBJ2-1
v_call: TRBV6-5
cdr3_aa: ASSYSSAAGYNEQF

j_call: TRBJ2-1
v_call: TRBV28
cdr3_aa: ASSFGTSFREQF

j_call: TRBJ2-7
v_call: TRBV10-3
cdr3_aa: AISESPMREGYEQY